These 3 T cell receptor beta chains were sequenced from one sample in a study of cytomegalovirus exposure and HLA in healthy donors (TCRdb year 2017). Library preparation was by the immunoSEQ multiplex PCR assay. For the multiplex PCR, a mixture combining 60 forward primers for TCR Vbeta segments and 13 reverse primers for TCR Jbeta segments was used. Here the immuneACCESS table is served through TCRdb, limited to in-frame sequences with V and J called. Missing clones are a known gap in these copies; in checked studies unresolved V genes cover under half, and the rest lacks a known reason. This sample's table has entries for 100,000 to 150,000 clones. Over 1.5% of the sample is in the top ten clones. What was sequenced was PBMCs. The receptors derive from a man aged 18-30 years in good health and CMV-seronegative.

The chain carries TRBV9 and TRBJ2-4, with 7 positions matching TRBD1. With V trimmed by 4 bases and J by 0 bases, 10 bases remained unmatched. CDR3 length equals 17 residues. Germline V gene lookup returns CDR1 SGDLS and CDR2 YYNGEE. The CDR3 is CASSRTGDHIAKNIQYF. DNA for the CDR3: TGTGCCAGCAGCAGAACAGGGGACCATATAGCCAAAAACATTCAGTACTTC.

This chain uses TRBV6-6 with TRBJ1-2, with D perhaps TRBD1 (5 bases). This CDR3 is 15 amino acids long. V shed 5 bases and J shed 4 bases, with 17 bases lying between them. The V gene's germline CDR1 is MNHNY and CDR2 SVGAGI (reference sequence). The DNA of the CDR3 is TGTGCCAGCAGTCCCAAGTTTAGCGGGACCTATGGCTACACCTTC. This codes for CASSPKFSGTYGYTF.

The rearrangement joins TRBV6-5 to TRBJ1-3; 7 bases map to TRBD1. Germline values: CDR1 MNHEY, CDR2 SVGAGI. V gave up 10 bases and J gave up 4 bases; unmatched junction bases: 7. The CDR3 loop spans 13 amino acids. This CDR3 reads CATRQGGGNTIYF. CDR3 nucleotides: TGTGCCACCCGACAGGGCGGCGGAAACACCATATATTTT.